This TCR beta chain derives from a study of OX40 agonist ivuxolimab in advanced cancers. Across the whole study: The patients received ivuxolimab by intravenous route every 2 weeks at 0.01 to 10 mg/kg. Patients assigned to dose escalation were diagnosed with hepatocellular carcinoma, melanoma, renal cell or head and neck cancer.

Trimming cost V 4 bases and J 0 bases, with 12 bases left between them. The CDR3 sequence is 16 residues long. Per germline, CDR1 SGHNT and CDR2 YENEEA. Here immunoSEQ multiplex PCR was the method, and the copy in TCRdb shows in-frame clones only, minus some. In the table there are fewer than 85,000 clones, roughly 85% of which are singletons. The J gene is TRBJ2-2, the V gene TRBV11-3, with D maybe TRBD2 (5 bases). The sequence came from an adult with an advanced solid tumor such as melanoma, head and neck, liver or kidney cancer. The sample was CD4+ or CD8+ T cells sorted from blood, taken in a trial of the OX40 agonist ivuxolimab. CDR3 sequence: CASSSGLVANTGELFF. Here the CDR3 DNA reads TGTGCCAGCAGCTCCGGACTGGTCGCGAACACCGGGGAGCTGTTTTTT.